This T cell receptor (beta chain) was captured by sequencing in a study of early T cells in non-severe SARS-CoV-2 infection. Deletions cut 1 base from V and 8 bases from J, with 10 bases between. CDR3 length equals 13 residues. From germline, CDR1 is LGHNA and CDR2 YNFKEQ. TCRdb ran MiXCR on the 5' RACE reads and lists one entry per CDR3 protein. The table records around 55,000 distinct CDR3 sequences, 9.5% to 15% of them present only once. The origin of this receptor is an adult who was a healthcare worker with PCR-confirmed SARS-CoV-2 infection or an uninfected control (not recorded which). What was sequenced was whole blood. The chain joins TRBV4-2 to TRBJ2-3; D is ambiguous. CDR3: CASSQGTSGTQYF. CDR3 in DNA: TGTGCCAGCAGCCAAGGGACCTCTGGTACGCAGTATTTT.